These 6 T cell receptor beta chains originate from one sample sequenced in a study of blood T cell repertoires in COVID-19. Clones were sequenced by immunoSEQ multiplex PCR, and TCRdb holds only the in-frame ones, with some missing. The sample lists about 70,000 clones, about 76% seen once, with around 30% in the top ten. The sample consisted of peripheral blood. The receptor set was obtained from a woman aged 80 or over with active or convalescent COVID-19.

The genes are TRBV5-1 and TRBJ1-1; unclear D gene. Germline V gene data show CDR1 as SGHRS and CDR2 as YFSETQ. This CDR3 is 12 amino acids long. V lost 1 base to trimming and J lost 2 bases, with 3 bases between them. CDR3 in amino acids: CASSLTNTEAFF. Here the CDR3 DNA reads TGCGCCAGCAGCTTGACTAACACTGAAGCTTTCTTT.

This clone is categorized as medium-sized. The chain uses TRBV15 and TRBJ2-3; 12 bases are a match to TRBD2. Germline V gene data show CDR1 as LNHNV and CDR2 as YYDKDF (reference sequence). The CDR3 length is 15 residues. V shed 2 bases, J shed 4 bases, and the junction held 1 base outside the gene matches. CDR3 in amino acids: CATSRTSGGSDTQYF. The CDR3 DNA sequence: TGTGCCACCAGCAGAACTAGCGGGGGGTCAGATACGCAGTATTTT.

The chain has TRBV7-3 and TRBJ2-5, with D perhaps matching TRBD2 (7 bases). Germline V gene sequence: CDR1 SGHTA, CDR2 FQGTGA. The CDR3 consists of 16 residues. V was clipped by 1 base and J by 0 bases, with 12 bases between them. CDR3 loop: CASSLKGGHNQETQYF. In DNA form, the CDR3 reads TGTGCCAGCAGCTTAAAGGGGGGGCACAACCAAGAGACCCAGTACTTC. Filled out from reference TRBV7-3 and TRBJ2-5, the complete variable domain reads GAGVSQTPSNKVTEKGKYVELRCDPISGHTALYWYRQSLGQGPEFLIYFQGTGAADDSGLPNDRFFAVRPEGSVSTLKIQRTERGDSAVYLCASSLKGGHNQETQYFGPGTRLLVL.

This clone was detected once. The CDR3 DNA is TGTGCCAGCAGGCCCAACAGGGCCCGCGATGGCTACACCTTC. Translating gives CASRPNRARDGYTF. The V and J genes are TRBV7-9 and TRBJ1-2; a weak D match, TRBD1 (6 bases). Germline V gene data show CDR1 as SEHNR and CDR2 as FQNEAQ (reference sequence). CDR3 length: 14 residues. V was clipped by 6 bases and J by 6 bases, with 17 bases between them.

This chain connects TRBV24-1 to TRBJ2-7; TRBD1 aligns across 7 bases. The length of the CDR3 is 14 residues. Trimming cost V 3 bases and J 2 bases; bases outside gene matches: 3. The germline gives CDR1 KGHDR, CDR2 SFDVKD. The CDR3 DNA reads TGTGCCACCAGTGATACCGGGACAGCCTACGAGCAGTACTTC. This encodes CATSDTGTAYEQYF.

This clone was observed a few times. V gene TRBV3-1 (or the pseudogene TRBV3-2) combines with J gene TRBJ2-7, with TRBD1 identical over 7 bases. The V gene's germline CDR1 is LGHDT and CDR2 YNNKEL (reference sequence). The CDR3 is made up of 15 amino acids. Unmatched junction bases numbered 8, after V lost 4 bases and J lost 2 bases. The CDR3 protein is CASSPTGTVTYEQYF. CDR3 sequence (DNA): TGTGCCAGCAGCCCTACCGGGACAGTCACCTACGAGCAGTACTTC.